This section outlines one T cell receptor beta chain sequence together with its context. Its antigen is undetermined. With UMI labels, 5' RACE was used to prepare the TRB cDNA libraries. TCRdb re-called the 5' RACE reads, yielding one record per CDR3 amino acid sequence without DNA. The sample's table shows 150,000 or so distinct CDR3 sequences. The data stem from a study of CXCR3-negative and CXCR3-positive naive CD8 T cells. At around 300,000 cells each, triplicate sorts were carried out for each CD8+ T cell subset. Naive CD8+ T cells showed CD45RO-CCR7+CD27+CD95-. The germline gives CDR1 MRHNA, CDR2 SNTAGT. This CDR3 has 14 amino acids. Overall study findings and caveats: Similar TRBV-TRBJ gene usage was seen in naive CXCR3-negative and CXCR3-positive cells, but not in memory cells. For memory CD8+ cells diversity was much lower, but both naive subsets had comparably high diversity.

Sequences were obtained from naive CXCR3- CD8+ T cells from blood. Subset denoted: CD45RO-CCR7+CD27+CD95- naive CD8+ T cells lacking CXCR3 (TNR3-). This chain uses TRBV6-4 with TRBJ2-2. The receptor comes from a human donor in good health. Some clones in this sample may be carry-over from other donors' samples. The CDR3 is CASSASGSTGELFF.